The clone carrying this T cell receptor (beta chain) was seen more than once but under ten times. The antigen is unknown. Every isolated RNA sample was fully reverse transcribed, so sequencing captured expressed TCRB transcripts. Profiling relied on immunoSEQ multiplex PCR, and the TCRdb table lists in-frame clones only, not all of them. The table includes 110,000 or so clones, approximately 39% detected once. A CD45RO/CCR7/CD25/CD127/CD95/CD27 panel sorted naive, central memory, regulatory and stem cell-like memory CD4+ cells. These data belong to a study of beta chain features in type 1 diabetes. At the level of the study: Age, gender and cell yields were similar between patients and healthy donors. General study results and limits: All four CD4+ subsets from Type 1 diabetes patients carried moderately but significantly shorter TCRB CDR3s. Healthy donors had naive, central memory and Treg TCRB repertoires that appeared less similar than those seen among patients.

From germline, CDR1 is MGHDK and CDR2 SYGVNS. The CDR3 has 13 amino acids. Losses at the gene ends were 10 bases for V and 4 bases for J; bases not matched to a gene: 7. The gene calls are TRBV25-1 and TRBJ2-1; 7 nucleotides match TRBD1. The origin of this receptor is a young woman in good health. The sequencing sample was made of stem cell memory CD4+ T cells from blood. CDR3 region: CATAPGQYNEQFF. The DNA for the CDR3 is TGTGCCACCGCACCGGGACAGTACAATGAGCAGTTCTTC.